This T cell receptor beta chain was found in a study of T cells in tuberculosis. Overall study results and limits: Shorter CDR3-alpha in active tuberculosis partly drove smaller distances.

Regarding this clone: The antigen is not known.

Clones were sequenced by immunoSEQ multiplex PCR, and TCRdb holds only the in-frame ones, with some missing. The sample consists of 25,000 to 35,000 clones, just under 95% of them appearing once. Trimming took 5 bases from V and 2 from J, leaving 13 bases between them. In germline, CDR1 is SNHLY, CDR2 FYNNEI. This CDR3 has 14 residues. V usage is TRBV2 and J usage is TRBJ2-7, with D perhaps TRBD2 (6 bases). The sequence came from a donor aged 10-35 years with latent tuberculosis or without tuberculosis infection. Some clones in this sample may be carry-over from other donors' samples. Input material: PBMCs. The CDR3 here is CASSRLVVTYEQYF. CDR3 DNA sequence: TGTGCCAGCAGTCGACTAGTCGTAACCTACGAGCAGTACTTC. Complete variable domain (other parts from reference TRBV2 and TRBJ2-7): EPEVTQTPSHQVTQMGQEVILRCVPISNHLYFYWYRQILGQKVEFLVSFYNNEISEKSEIFDDQFSVERPDGSNFTLKIRSTKLEDSAMYFCASSRLVVTYEQYFGPGTRLTVT.